A selection of T cell receptor beta chains follows, all from one sample in a study of metastatic and nonmetastatic thyroid tumors. Using MiXCR, TCRdb reanalyzed the PCR reads. The sample carries about 19,000 clones, 25% recorded once. The sequenced material came from blood. The receptors come from a male donor with papillary thyroid cancer or a benign thyroid nodule (not recorded which). Some clones in this sample may be carry-over from other donors' samples. The CDR3 runs from the conserved cysteine through the conserved F or W. D genes are given only for firm matches. Not all rows give a size; the values are once, few, many and, for expanded clones, a class.

J: TRBJ2-3
D: .
length: 17
size: many
V: TRBV9
CDR3: CASSVGSPLPSTDTQYF
DNA: TGTGCCAGCAGCGTAGGGTCCCCCCTACCCAGCACAGATACGCAGTATTTT

J: TRBJ2-3
D: .
length: 13
size: medium-sized
V: TRBV5-1
CDR3: CASSLGAGDTQYF
DNA: TGCGCCAGCAGCTTGGGGGCAGGGGATACGCAGTATTTT

J: TRBJ2-3
D: .
length: 14
size: many
V: TRBV28
CDR3: CASRGASVADTQYF
DNA: TGTGCCAGCCGAGGGGCGAGCGTCGCAGATACGCAGTATTTT

J: TRBJ2-7
D: TRBD1
length: 14
size: .
V: TRBV27
CDR3: CASSLTGTGAEQYF
DNA: TGTGCCAGCAGTTTAACCGGGACAGGGGCTGAGCAGTACTTC

J: TRBJ2-5
D: TRBD2
length: 15
size: many
V: TRBV6-1
CDR3: CASSSKTSAQETQYF
DNA: TGTGCCAGCAGCTCGAAGACTAGCGCCCAAGAGACCCAGTACTTC

J: TRBJ2-7
D: TRBD2
length: 13
size: .
V: TRBV15
CDR3: CATSMSGTYEQYF
DNA: TGTGCCACCAGTATGAGCGGGACCTACGAGCAGTACTTC

J: TRBJ2-6
D: .
length: 12
size: .
V: TRBV19
CDR3: CATDSGANVLTF
DNA: TGTGCCACGGACTCTGGGGCCAACGTCCTGACTTTC

J: TRBJ2-7
D: .
length: 13
size: .
V: TRBV12-3/TRBV12-4
CDR3: CASSEDGSYEQYF
DNA: TGCGCCAGCAGTGAGGACGGTTCCTACGAGCAGTACTTC

J: TRBJ2-7
D: TRBD1
length: 14
size: few
V: TRBV29-1
CDR3: CSVEERDSPYEQYF
DNA: TGCAGCGTTGAAGAGAGGGACAGCCCCTACGAGCAGTACTTC

J: TRBJ2-2
D: TRBD2
length: 16
size: .
V: TRBV20-1
CDR3: CSASRLAGGNTGELFF
DNA: TGCAGTGCTAGTAGGCTAGCGGGAGGGAACACCGGGGAGCTGTTTTTT

J: TRBJ2-3
D: .
length: 15
size: .
V: TRBV3-1
CDR3: CASSQDRAHADTQYF
DNA: TGTGCCAGCAGCCAAGACAGGGCACATGCAGATACGCAGTATTTT

J: TRBJ1-3
D: .
length: 12
size: many
V: TRBV20-1
CDR3: CSASAVGNTIYF
DNA: TGCAGTGCATCGGCAGTTGGAAACACCATATATTTT

J: TRBJ1-2
D: .
length: 13
size: many
V: TRBV9
CDR3: CASSGGVSSGYTF
DNA: TGTGCCAGCAGCGGGGGGGTTTCTAGTGGCTACACCTTC

J: TRBJ2-2
D: .
length: 14
size: .
V: TRBV6-1
CDR3: CASSGTANTGELFF
DNA: TGTGCCAGCAGCGGGACGGCGAACACCGGGGAGCTGTTTTTT

J: TRBJ2-7
D: TRBD1
length: 15
size: medium-sized
V: TRBV5-1
CDR3: CASSSRQGASYEQYF
DNA: TGCGCCAGCAGCAGTAGACAGGGGGCCTCCTACGAGCAGTACTTC

J: TRBJ2-3
D: TRBD2
length: 16
size: many
V: TRBV2
CDR3: CASSGRLAGSRDTQYF
DNA: TGTGCCAGCAGTGGACGACTAGCGGGATCACGAGATACGCAGTATTTT